This TCR beta chain was found in a study of blood T cell dynamics during melanoma immunotherapy. Points from the study as a whole: The study could not tell melanoma-specific clones from general immune activation.

The CDR3 runs 13 residues. From germline, CDR1 is SGHRS and CDR2 YFSETQ. V lost 0 bases, J lost 13 bases, and 13 bases lay in between. A fixed DNA input of around 0.35 ug was used per bulk PBMC sample. Libraries were prepared by immunoSEQ multiplex PCR; TCRdb keeps only in-frame clonotypes and omits some of them. Among about 4,200 clones, roughly 84% were seen once, and the ten largest hold approximately 15%. Time point given: pre-treatment baseline. About this clone: Antigen specificity is unknown.

Material: blood, obtained from a patient treated with checkpoint blockade. The sequence came from a human donor with melanoma. This chain uses TRBV5-1 with TRBJ1-4; D is unresolved. CDR3 DNA: TGCGCCAGCAGCTTGGCCAGGCGGTCGAGACTGTTTTTT. This gives the protein CASSLARRSRLFF.